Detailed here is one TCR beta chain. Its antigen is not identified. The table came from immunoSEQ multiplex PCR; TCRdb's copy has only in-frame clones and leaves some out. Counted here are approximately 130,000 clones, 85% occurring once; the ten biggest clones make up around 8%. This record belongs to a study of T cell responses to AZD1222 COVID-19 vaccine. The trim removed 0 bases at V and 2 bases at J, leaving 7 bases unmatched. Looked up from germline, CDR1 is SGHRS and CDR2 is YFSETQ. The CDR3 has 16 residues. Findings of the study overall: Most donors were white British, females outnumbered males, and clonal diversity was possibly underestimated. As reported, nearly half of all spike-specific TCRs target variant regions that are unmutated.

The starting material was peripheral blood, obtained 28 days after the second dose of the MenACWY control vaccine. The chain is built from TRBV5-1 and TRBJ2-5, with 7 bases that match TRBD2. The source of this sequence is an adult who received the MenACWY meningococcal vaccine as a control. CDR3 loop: CASSLGWRGNQETQYF. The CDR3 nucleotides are TGCGCCAGCAGCTTGGGATGGCGGGGGAATCAAGAGACCCAGTACTTC.